This T cell receptor (beta chain) was captured in a study of graft-versus-host responses after intestinal transplantation. Measured with immunoSEQ multiplex PCR; TCRdb has only the in-frame clones, and not every one. The data show under 100,000 clones, 90% seen once. Germline CDR1 and CDR2: SQVTM and ANQGSEA. The CDR3 has 13 amino acids. The ends were cut back, 6 bases at V and 3 bases at J, with 14 bases in the middle. The receptor's source is a human patient who received an intestinal transplant, so some T cells may come from the graft donor. The chain recombines TRBV29-1 with TRBJ1-1; D gene uncertain. This specimen consisted of PBMCs, obtained about 450 days after intestinal transplant. CDR3 loop: CSVTGGRDTEAFF. CDR3 nucleotide sequence: TGCAGCGTGACCGGTGGGCGGGACACTGAAGCTTTCTTT. Together with reference TRBV29-1 and TRBJ1-1, the CDR3 gives the full variable domain: SAVISQKPSRDICQRGTSLTIQCQVDSQVTMMFWYRQQPGQSLTLIATANQGSEATYESGFVIDKFPISRPNLTFSTLTVSNMSPEDSSIYLCSVTGGRDTEAFFGQGTRLTVV.